Following are 3 T cell receptor beta chains from one sample sequenced in a study of blood T cells in healthy people across ages. Primed by a sample-barcoded 5' primer and a J-beta primer mix, a second PCR proceeded for 7 to 11 cycles. MiXCR, run by TCRdb on the 5' RACE reads, gives a single entry per CDR3 protein. The data hold 700,000 to 950,000 distinct CDR3 sequences, with approximately 43% observed a single time. Sequenced material: blood. The source of these receptors is a woman aged 60-75 years in good health.

V usage is TRBV5-1 and J usage is TRBJ2-3; D uncertain. Germline CDR1 and CDR2: SGHRS and YFSETQ. V lost 4 bases and J 5 bases, leaving 8 bases between the germline ends. The CDR3 is 12 amino acids. CDR3 sequence: CASSIEKDTQYF. The DNA of the CDR3 is TGCGCCAGCAGCATAGAGAAAGATACGCAGTATTTT.

The count of this clonotype is one. V gene TRBV7-2 combines with J gene TRBJ2-7; 10 positions agree with TRBD2. The CDR3 is made up of 15 amino acids. Losses at the gene ends were 4 bases for V and 2 bases for J; bases not matched to a gene: 5. CDR1 is SGHTA, CDR2 FQGNSA, per germline. The CDR3 sequence: CASSSRGLATYEQYF. CDR3 coding DNA: TGTGCCAGCAGCTCTCGGGGACTAGCGACCTACGAGCAGTACTTC.

V gene TRBV5-5 combines with J gene TRBJ2-7; possible D gene TRBD1, 6 bases. V was clipped by 1 base and J by 2 bases, with 13 bases between them. This CDR3 spans 15 amino acids. The germline V gene encodes CDR1 SGHKS and CDR2 YYEKEE (reference sequence). Here the CDR3 reads CASSLRTVPTYEQYF. As DNA, the CDR3 is TGTGCCAGCAGCTTGCGGACAGTTCCCACCTACGAGCAGTACTTC.